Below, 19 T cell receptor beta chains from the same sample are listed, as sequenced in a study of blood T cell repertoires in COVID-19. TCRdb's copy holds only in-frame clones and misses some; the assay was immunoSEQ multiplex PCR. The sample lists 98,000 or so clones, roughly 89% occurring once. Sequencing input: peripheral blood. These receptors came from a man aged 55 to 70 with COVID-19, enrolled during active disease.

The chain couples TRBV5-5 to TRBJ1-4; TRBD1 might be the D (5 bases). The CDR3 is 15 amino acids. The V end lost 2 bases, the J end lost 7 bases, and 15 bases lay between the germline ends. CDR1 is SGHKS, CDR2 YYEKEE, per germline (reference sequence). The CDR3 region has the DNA TGTGCCAGCAGCTTATTGGGGGGTTGGGTTGAAAAACTGTTTTTT. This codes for CASSLLGGWVEKLFF. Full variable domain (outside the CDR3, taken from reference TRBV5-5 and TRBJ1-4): DAGVTQSPTHLIKTRGQQVTLRCSPISGHKSVSWYQQVLGQGPQFIFQYYEKEERGRGNFPDRFSARQFPNYSSELNVNALLLGDSALYLCASSLLGGWVEKLFFGSGTQLSVL.

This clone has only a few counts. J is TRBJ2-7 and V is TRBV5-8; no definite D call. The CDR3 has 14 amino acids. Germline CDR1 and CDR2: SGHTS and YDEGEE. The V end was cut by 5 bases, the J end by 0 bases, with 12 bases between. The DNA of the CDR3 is TGTGCCAGCAGATCGCGGAAAAGCTCCTACGAGCAGTACTTC. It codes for CASRSRKSSYEQYF.

The DNA for the CDR3 is TGTGCCAGCAGCTCCCAAGGAGACAGTTTTTCCCCCTACGAGCAGTACTTC. It is translated as CASSSQGDSFSPYEQYF. The chain recombines TRBV11-3 with TRBJ2-7; D is perhaps TRBD1 (5 bases). V gave up 4 bases and J gave up 2 bases, with 21 bases separating them. Looked up from germline, CDR1 is SGHNT and CDR2 is YENEEA. There are 17 residues in the CDR3.

Here the CDR3 DNA reads TGTGCCAGCAGTGCCCGGACTAGCGGGTCCTACAATGAGCAGTTCTTC. Its protein is CASSARTSGSYNEQFF. The chain recombines TRBV6-4 with TRBJ2-1; 11 nucleotides match TRBD2. The length of the CDR3 is 16 residues. The germline gives CDR1 MRHNA, CDR2 SNTAGT. Trimming took 4 bases from V and 1 from J; bases not matched to a gene: 3.

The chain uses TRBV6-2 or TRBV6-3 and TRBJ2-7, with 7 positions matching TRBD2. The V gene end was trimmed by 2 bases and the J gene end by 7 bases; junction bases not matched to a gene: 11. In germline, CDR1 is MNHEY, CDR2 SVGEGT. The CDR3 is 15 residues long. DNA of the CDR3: TGTGCCAGCAGTTACCCCTCGGGCGGGAGAGGGGAGCAGTACTTC. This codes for CASSYPSGGRGEQYF.

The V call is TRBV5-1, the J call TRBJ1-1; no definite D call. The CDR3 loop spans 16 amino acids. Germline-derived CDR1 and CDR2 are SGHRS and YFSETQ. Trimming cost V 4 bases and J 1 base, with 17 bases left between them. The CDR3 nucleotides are TGCGCCAGCAGCAGTCTAGAGCCGTGGCAGAACACTGAAGCTTTCTTT. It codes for CASSSLEPWQNTEAFF.

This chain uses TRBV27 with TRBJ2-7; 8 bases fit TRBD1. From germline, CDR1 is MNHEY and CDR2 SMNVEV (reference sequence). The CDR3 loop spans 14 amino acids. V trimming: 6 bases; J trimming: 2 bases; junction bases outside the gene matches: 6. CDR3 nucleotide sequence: TGTGCCAGCAGCCTCGGACAGGGAACCTACGAGCAGTACTTC. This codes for CASSLGQGTYEQYF.

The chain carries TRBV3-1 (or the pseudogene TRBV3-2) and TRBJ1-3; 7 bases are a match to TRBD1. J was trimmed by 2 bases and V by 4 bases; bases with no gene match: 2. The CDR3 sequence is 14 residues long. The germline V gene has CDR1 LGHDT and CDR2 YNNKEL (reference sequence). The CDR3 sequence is CASSPTGAGNTIYF. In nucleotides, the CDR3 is TGTGCCAGCAGCCCCACAGGGGCTGGAAACACCATATATTTT.

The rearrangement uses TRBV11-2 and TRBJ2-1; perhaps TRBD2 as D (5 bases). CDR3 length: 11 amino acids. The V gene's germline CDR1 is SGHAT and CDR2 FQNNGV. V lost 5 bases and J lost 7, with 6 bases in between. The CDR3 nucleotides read TGTGCCAGCAGCCGGGAAAATGAGCAGTTCTTC. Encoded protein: CASSRENEQFF.

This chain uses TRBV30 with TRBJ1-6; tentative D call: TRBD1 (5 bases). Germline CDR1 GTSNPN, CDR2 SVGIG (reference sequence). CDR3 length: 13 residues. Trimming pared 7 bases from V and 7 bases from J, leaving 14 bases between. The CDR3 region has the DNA TGTGCCTTACAATTCGACAGCAATTCACCCCTCCACTTT. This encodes CALQFDSNSPLHF.

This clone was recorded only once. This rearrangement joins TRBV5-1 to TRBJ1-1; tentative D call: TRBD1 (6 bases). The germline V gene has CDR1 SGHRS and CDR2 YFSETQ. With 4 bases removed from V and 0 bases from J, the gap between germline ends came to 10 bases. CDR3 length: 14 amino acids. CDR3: CASSPDSMNTEAFF. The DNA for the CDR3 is TGCGCCAGCAGCCCGGACAGCATGAACACTGAAGCTTTCTTT. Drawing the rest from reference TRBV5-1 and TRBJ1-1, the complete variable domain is KAGVTQTPRYLIKTRGQQVTLSCSPISGHRSVSWYQQTPGQGLQFLFEYFSETQRNKGNFPGRFSGRQFSNSRSEMNVSTLELGDSALYLCASSPDSMNTEAFFGQGTRLTVV.

The CDR3 region is CASRARENTEAFF. CDR3 nucleotide sequence: TGTGCCAGCAGAGCCCGGGAGAACACTGAAGCTTTCTTT. The genes are TRBV11-3 and TRBJ1-1; D is ambiguous. V lost 6 bases, J lost 1 base, and 9 bases lay in between. The length of the CDR3 is 13 residues. Germline CDR1 reads SGHNT; CDR2 reads YENEEA.

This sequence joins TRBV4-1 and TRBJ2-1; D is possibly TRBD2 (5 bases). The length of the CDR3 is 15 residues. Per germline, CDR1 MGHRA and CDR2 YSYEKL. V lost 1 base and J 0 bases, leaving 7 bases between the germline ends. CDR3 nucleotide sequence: TGCGCCAGCAGCCAAGGGACTCCCTCCTACAATGAGCAGTTCTTC. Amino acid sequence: CASSQGTPSYNEQFF.

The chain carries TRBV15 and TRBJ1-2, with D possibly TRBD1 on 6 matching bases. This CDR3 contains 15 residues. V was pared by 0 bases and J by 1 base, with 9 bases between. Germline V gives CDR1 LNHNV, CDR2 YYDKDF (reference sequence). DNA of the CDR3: TGTGCCACCAGCAGAGAGGGGGCGCATAACTATGGCTACACCTTC. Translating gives CATSREGAHNYGYTF.

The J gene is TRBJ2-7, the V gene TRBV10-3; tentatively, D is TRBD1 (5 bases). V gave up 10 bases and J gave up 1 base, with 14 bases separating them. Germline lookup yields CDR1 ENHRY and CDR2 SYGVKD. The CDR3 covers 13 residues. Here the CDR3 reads CATAPQGSYEQYF. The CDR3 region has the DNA TGTGCCACCGCCCCCCAGGGTTCCTACGAGCAGTACTTC.

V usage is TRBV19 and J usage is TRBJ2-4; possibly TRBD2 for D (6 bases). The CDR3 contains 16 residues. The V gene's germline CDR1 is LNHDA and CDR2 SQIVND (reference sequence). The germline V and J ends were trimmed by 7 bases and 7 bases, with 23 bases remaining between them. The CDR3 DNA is TGTGCCAGTACCCCAATATGGGGGAGTGGGGGGAACATTCAGTACTTC. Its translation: CASTPIWGSGGNIQYF.

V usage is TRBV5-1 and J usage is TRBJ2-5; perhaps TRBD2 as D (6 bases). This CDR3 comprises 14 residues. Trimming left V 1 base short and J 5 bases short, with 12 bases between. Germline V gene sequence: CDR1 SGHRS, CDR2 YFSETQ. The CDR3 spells CASSLQRRGETQYF. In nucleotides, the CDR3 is TGCGCCAGCAGCTTGCAGCGCCGGGGGGAGACCCAGTACTTC.

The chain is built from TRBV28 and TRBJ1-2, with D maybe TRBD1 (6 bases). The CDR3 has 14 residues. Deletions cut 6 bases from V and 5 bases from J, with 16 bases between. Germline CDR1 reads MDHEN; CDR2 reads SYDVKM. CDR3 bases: TGTGCCAGCAGCTCAGGGGACAACATATATGGCTACACCTTC. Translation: CASSSGDNIYGYTF.

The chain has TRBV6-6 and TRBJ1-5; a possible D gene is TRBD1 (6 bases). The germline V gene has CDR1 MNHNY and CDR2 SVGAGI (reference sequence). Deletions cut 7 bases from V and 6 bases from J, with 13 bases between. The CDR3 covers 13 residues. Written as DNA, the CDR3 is TGTGCCAGCACCACAGGGTTTGCTCAGCCCCAGCATTTT. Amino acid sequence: CASTTGFAQPQHF.